These 25 T cell receptor beta chains were all obtained from the same sample, sequenced in a study of cytomegalovirus exposure and HLA in healthy donors. Primers for the PCR totalled 60 Vbeta and 13 Jbeta. This table comes from immunoSEQ multiplex PCR, and its TCRdb copy is limited to in-frame clones, with some not included. The sample records roughly 160,000 clones, around 82% being singletons. The sample taken for sequencing was PBMCs. The receptors come from a boy aged 2 to 9 in good health and CMV-seronegative.

This clone was detected only once. V gene TRBV27 combines with J gene TRBJ1-1, with 8 positions matching TRBD1. With 8 bases clipped from V and 5 bases from J, the junction kept 22 bases outside the gene matches. The CDR3 contains 18 residues. The germline V gene has CDR1 MNHEY and CDR2 SMNVEV (reference sequence). The CDR3 is CASQHRGRGLLILTEAFF. For the CDR3, the DNA is TGTGCCAGCCAACATCGGGGCAGGGGGCTATTGATTTTGACTGAAGCTTTCTTT.

This clone is a singleton in its sample. The chain has TRBV6-5 and TRBJ1-2; TRBD1 matches 7 bases. The CDR3 loop spans 15 amino acids. Trimming cost V 4 bases and J 4 bases; bases outside gene matches: 9. Germline values: CDR1 MNHEY, CDR2 SVGAGI. CDR3 nucleotide sequence: TGTGCCAGCAGTTCCCCGGGACAGAAGACCTATGGCTACACCTTC. It translates to CASSSPGQKTYGYTF.

The genes are TRBV19 and TRBJ2-7; maybe TRBD1 (5 bases). V lost 5 bases to trimming and J lost 3 bases, with 17 bases between them. The CDR3 consists of 15 residues. Germline V gene lookup returns CDR1 LNHDA and CDR2 SQIVND (reference sequence). In DNA form, the CDR3 reads TGTGCCAGTAGTGACAGTTCATCACGAGTCTACGAGCAGTACTTC. The encoded protein is CASSDSSSRVYEQYF.

This clone was counted once. The chain links TRBV2 to TRBJ2-2, with TRBD1 identical over 10 bases. The CDR3 covers 15 residues. Germline V gene sequence: CDR1 SNHLY, CDR2 FYNNEI. V dropped 4 bases and J dropped 6; count of bases not matched to a gene: 5. The CDR3 DNA reads TGTGCCAGCAGTGGAGGGGACAGGGGAGCCGGGGAGCTGTTTTTT. Encoded protein: CASSGGDRGAGELFF.

The rearrangement links TRBV12-5 to TRBJ1-1; 9 bases match TRBD1. The CDR3 totals 14 residues. The V gene end was trimmed by 4 bases and the J gene end by 5 bases; junction bases not matched to a gene: 5. The germline V gene has CDR1 LGHNT and CDR2 FRNRAP. This chain's CDR3 is CASGSTGGGTEAFF. CDR3 coding DNA: TGTGCTAGTGGTTCGACAGGGGGAGGGACTGAAGCTTTCTTT.

The chain carries TRBV5-4 and TRBJ2-4; D call uncertain. In germline, CDR1 is SGHNT, CDR2 YYREEE (reference sequence). Trimming removed 0 bases at V and 0 bases at J, with 10 bases between. The CDR3 totals 16 residues. The CDR3 loop is CASSLDLALAKNIQYF. DNA for the CDR3: TGTGCCAGCAGCTTGGACTTAGCCCTAGCCAAAAACATTCAGTACTTC. Filled out from reference TRBV5-4 and TRBJ2-4, the complete variable domain reads ETGVTQSPTHLIKTRGQQVTLRCSSQSGHNTVSWYQQALGQGPQFIFQYYREEENGRGNFPPRFSGLQFPNYSSELNVNALELDDSALYLCASSLDLALAKNIQYFGAGTRLSVL.

The chain has TRBV10-3 and TRBJ2-5, with 7 bases lining up with TRBD1. This CDR3 is 14 amino acids long. Trimming cost V 3 bases and J 2 bases; bases outside gene matches: 3. Germline V gives CDR1 ENHRY, CDR2 SYGVKD. CDR3 in DNA: TGTGCCATCAGTGACTCGACAGGGCAAGAGACCCAGTACTTC. Its protein product is CAISDSTGQETQYF.

This chain links TRBV9 with TRBJ2-6; no definite D call. The length of the CDR3 is 14 residues. The V end was cut by 2 bases, the J end by 1 base, with 4 bases between. From germline, CDR1 is SGDLS and CDR2 YYNGEE. Here the CDR3 reads CASSVYSGANVLTF. In nucleotides, the CDR3 is TGTGCCAGCAGCGTGTATTCTGGGGCCAACGTCCTGACTTTC. The whole variable domain, filled in from reference TRBV9 and TRBJ2-6, reads DSGVTQTPKHLITATGQRVTLRCSPRSGDLSVYWYQQSLDQGLQFLIQYYNGEERAKGNILERFSAQQFPDLHSELNLSSLELGDSALYFCASSVYSGANVLTFGAGSRLTVL.

This clone was counted only a few times. V usage is TRBV6-1 and J usage is TRBJ1-2; maybe TRBD1 (5 bases). The V end was cut by 7 bases, the J end by 2 bases, with 14 bases between. CDR3 length: 14 residues. Germline values: CDR1 MNHNS, CDR2 SASEGT. CDR3 sequence: CASNGGTQNYGYTF. As DNA, the CDR3 is TGTGCCAGCAACGGGGGGACTCAAAACTATGGCTACACCTTC.

This sequence joins TRBV4-2 and TRBJ1-5, with 9 bases that match TRBD1. The CDR3 is made up of 16 amino acids. Looked up from germline, CDR1 is LGHNA and CDR2 is YNFKEQ. J gave up 5 bases and V 1 base, and 6 bases lay outside the gene matches. CDR3 DNA sequence: TGTGCCAGCAGCCAAGGGGTCACAGGGGGCTATCAGCCCCAGCATTTT. This codes for CASSQGVTGGYQPQHF.

The chain employs TRBV6-6 and TRBJ1-2, with TRBD1 as a possible D gene (5 bases). V was cut by 6 bases and J by 12 bases, with 20 bases left in between. Germline CDR1 is MNHNY and CDR2 is SVGAGI (reference sequence). The CDR3 runs to 13 residues. CDR3 sequence (DNA): TGTGCCAGCAGGAGCGGGGCCCTACCTCCCCACACCTTC. Its protein is CASRSGALPPHTF.

This sequence joins TRBV5-1 and TRBJ2-7; 10 positions match TRBD2. Germline CDR1 is SGHRS and CDR2 is YFSETQ. This CDR3 is built from 16 residues. V was clipped by 4 bases and J by 4 bases; unmatched bases: 11. The DNA for the CDR3 is TGCGCCAGCAGCCTCTCTAGCGGGAGAGTTTTTTACGAGCAGTACTTC. It translates to CASSLSSGRVFYEQYF.

In this sample, this clone turned up once. The chain has TRBV19 and TRBJ1-1; TRBD1 might be the D (5 bases). The CDR3 is 13 residues long. Trimming shortened V by 6 bases and J by 1 base, and 9 bases separated the two germline ends. Germline CDR1 LNHDA, CDR2 SQIVND (reference sequence). The CDR3 sequence: CASSPDKNTEAFF. DNA of the CDR3: TGTGCCAGTAGCCCGGACAAGAACACTGAAGCTTTCTTT. Complete variable domain (other parts from reference TRBV19 and TRBJ1-1): DGGITQSPKYLFRKEGQNVTLSCEQNLNHDAMYWYRQDPGQGLRLIYYSQIVNDFQKGDIAEGYSVSREKKESFPLTVTSAQKNPTAFYLCASSPDKNTEAFFGQGTRLTVV.

CDR3 sequence: CASSDGTGRPQHF. CDR3 in DNA: TGTGCCAGCAGCGATGGGACAGGGCGGCCCCAGCATTTT. The chain recombines TRBV27 with TRBJ1-5; 9 bases line up with TRBD1. Germline assignment: CDR1 MNHEY and CDR2 SMNVEV (reference sequence). CDR3 length: 13 residues. The J segment lost 9 bases and the V segment lost 6 bases, leaving 6 bases of the junction unmatched.

The CDR3 coding sequence is TGTGCCAGCAGAAACAGGGGGACCTCCTACGAGCAGTACTTC. Its translation: CASRNRGTSYEQYF. The chain employs TRBV28 and TRBJ2-7, with TRBD1 matching 8 bases. V dropped 6 bases and J dropped 0; count of bases not matched to a gene: 4. The CDR3 length is 14 residues. The V gene's germline CDR1 is MDHEN and CDR2 SYDVKM.

The V call is TRBV7-9, the J call TRBJ2-3, with D unresolved. The CDR3 sequence is 14 residues long. Germline CDR1 reads SEHNR; CDR2 reads FQNEAQ (reference sequence). Trimming shortened V by 3 bases and J by 0 bases, and 7 bases separated the two germline ends. CDR3 nucleotide sequence: TGTGCCAGCAGCTTGCGTCTAAGCACAGATACGCAGTATTTT. Its translation is CASSLRLSTDTQYF. Full variable domain (remainder filled in from reference TRBV7-9 and TRBJ2-3): DTGVSQNPRHKITKRGQNVTFRCDPISEHNRLYWYRQTLGQGPEFLTYFQNEAQLEKSRLLSDRFSAERPKGSFSTLEIQRTEQGDSAMYLCASSLRLSTDTQYFGPGTRLTVL.

V usage is TRBV28 and J usage is TRBJ2-7; TRBD1 agrees at 9 bases. This CDR3 comprises 15 residues. The V gene end was trimmed by 4 bases and the J gene end by 4 bases; junction bases not matched to a gene: 8. Germline assignment: CDR1 MDHEN and CDR2 SYDVKM. CDR3 sequence: CASSSMGQGTYEQYF. The CDR3 coding sequence is TGTGCCAGCAGTTCAATGGGACAGGGAACGTACGAGCAGTACTTC.

This clone has more than one count but fewer than ten. The rearrangement links TRBV6-1 to TRBJ1-5; D is uncertain. Germline CDR1 MNHNS, CDR2 SASEGT. With 6 bases removed from V and 8 bases from J, the gap between germline ends came to 11 bases. The CDR3 length is 12 residues. The CDR3 reads CASSQVVEPQHF. The CDR3 nucleotides read TGTGCCAGCAGCCAGGTGGTGGAGCCCCAGCATTTT.

The chain recombines TRBV9 with TRBJ2-3; TRBD2 agrees at 10 bases. The CDR3 sequence is 15 residues long. CDR1 and CDR2 (germline): SGDLS, YYNGEE. Trimming took 0 bases from V and 4 from J; bases not matched to a gene: 2. The CDR3 coding sequence is TGTGCCAGCAGCGTAGCTAGCGGGAGTGCAGATACGCAGTATTTT. It specifies CASSVASGSADTQYF.

V is TRBV18 and J is TRBJ2-6; perhaps TRBD2 as D (5 bases). Germline values: CDR1 KGHSH, CDR2 LQKENI. The CDR3 consists of 14 residues. V was cut by 10 bases and J by 1 base, with 11 bases left in between. CDR3 amino acids: CATWRSSGANVLTF. CDR3 bases: TGTGCCACCTGGAGGAGTTCTGGGGCCAACGTCCTGACTTTC.

The chain employs TRBV28 and TRBJ1-5; D may be TRBD1 (6 bases). V gave up 5 bases and J gave up 2 bases, with 13 bases separating them. CDR1 is MDHEN, CDR2 SYDVKM, per germline. The CDR3 has 15 residues. CDR3 bases: TGTGCCAGCAGTCCAGGACAGAGGGGCAATCAGCCCCAGCATTTT. This encodes CASSPGQRGNQPQHF.

V and J are TRBV9 and TRBJ2-1; 7 bases match TRBD2. V was clipped by 4 bases and J by 4 bases; unmatched bases: 11. The CDR3 is 16 residues long. In germline, CDR1 is SGDLS, CDR2 YYNGEE. The CDR3 DNA reads TGTGCCAGCAGCCCCTCTAGGGGAGGGTCGTACAATGAGCAGTTCTTC. This gives the protein CASSPSRGGSYNEQFF. Using reference TRBV9 and TRBJ2-1 for the parts outside the CDR3, the full variable domain is DSGVTQTPKHLITATGQRVTLRCSPRSGDLSVYWYQQSLDQGLQFLIQYYNGEERAKGNILERFSAQQFPDLHSELNLSSLELGDSALYFCASSPSRGGSYNEQFFGPGTRLTVL.

The chain has TRBV28 and TRBJ2-7; D is perhaps TRBD1 (6 bases). Germline CDR1 is MDHEN and CDR2 is SYDVKM. V was trimmed by 2 bases and J by 4 bases, leaving 24 bases between them. The CDR3 loop spans 18 amino acids. The CDR3 DNA follows: TGTGCCAGCAGTTTAAACCTACAGGGCAGACCGAGTGTATACGAGCAGTACTTC. It encodes CASSLNLQGRPSVYEQYF.

The chain links TRBV7-3 to TRBJ2-1; TRBD2 matches 8 bases. Germline assignment: CDR1 SGHTA and CDR2 FQGTGA. CDR3 size: 15 residues. J gave up 7 bases and V 3 bases, and 8 bases lay outside the gene matches. The CDR3 here is CASSFSGGRQNEQFF. CDR3 nucleotides: TGTGCCAGCAGCTTCTCGGGGGGGAGACAGAATGAGCAGTTCTTC.

This clone was picked up one time. The rearrangement links TRBV5-1 to TRBJ2-3; D ambiguous. CDR3 length equals 13 residues. Germline-derived CDR1 and CDR2 are SGHRS and YFSETQ. V was shortened by 4 bases and J by 2 bases, with 8 bases between the two germline ends. The DNA for the CDR3 is TGCGCCAGCAGCGCCCAGATCACAGATACGCAGTATTTT. It yields the protein CASSAQITDTQYF.